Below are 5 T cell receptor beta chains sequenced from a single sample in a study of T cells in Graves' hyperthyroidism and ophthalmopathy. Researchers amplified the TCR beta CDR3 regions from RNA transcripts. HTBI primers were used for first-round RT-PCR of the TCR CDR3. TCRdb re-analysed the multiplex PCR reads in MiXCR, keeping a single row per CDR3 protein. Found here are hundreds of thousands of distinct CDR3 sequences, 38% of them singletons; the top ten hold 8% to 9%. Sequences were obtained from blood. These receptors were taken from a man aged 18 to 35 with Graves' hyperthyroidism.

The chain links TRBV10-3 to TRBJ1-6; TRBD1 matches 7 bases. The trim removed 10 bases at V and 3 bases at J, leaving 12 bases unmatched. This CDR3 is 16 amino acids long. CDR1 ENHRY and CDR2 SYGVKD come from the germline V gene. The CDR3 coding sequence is TGTGCCACTCGGGTCGACAGGGCTAACTATAATTCACCCCTCCACTTT. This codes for CATRVDRANYNSPLHF.

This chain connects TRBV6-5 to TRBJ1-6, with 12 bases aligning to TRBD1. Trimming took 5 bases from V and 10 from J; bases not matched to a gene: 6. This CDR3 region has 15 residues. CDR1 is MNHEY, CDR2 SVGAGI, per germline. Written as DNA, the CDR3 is TGTGCCAGCAGTCGGGACAGGGGGCTGAGATCACCCCTCCACTTT. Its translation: CASSRDRGLRSPLHF.

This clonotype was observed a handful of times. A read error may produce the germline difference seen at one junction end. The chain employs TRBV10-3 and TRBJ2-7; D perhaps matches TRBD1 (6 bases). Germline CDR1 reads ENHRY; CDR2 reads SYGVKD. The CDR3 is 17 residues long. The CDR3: CASSYSLRNGRGYEQYF. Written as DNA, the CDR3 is TGTGCCAGCAGTTACTCACTTAGGAACGGCAGGGGCTACGAGCAGTACTTC.

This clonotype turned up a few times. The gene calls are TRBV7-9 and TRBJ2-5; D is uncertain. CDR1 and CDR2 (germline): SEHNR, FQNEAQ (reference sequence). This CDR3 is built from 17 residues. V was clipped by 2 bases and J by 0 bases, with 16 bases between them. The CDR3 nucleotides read TGTGCCAGCAGCTTACGACCGCCGGTGGGGTACCAAGAGACCCAGTACTTC. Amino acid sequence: CASSLRPPVGYQETQYF. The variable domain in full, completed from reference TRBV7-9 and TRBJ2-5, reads DTGVSQNPRHKITKRGQNVTFRCDPISEHNRLYWYRQTLGQGPEFLTYFQNEAQLEKSRLLSDRFSAERPKGSFSTLEIQRTEQGDSAMYLCASSLRPPVGYQETQYFGPGTRLLVL.

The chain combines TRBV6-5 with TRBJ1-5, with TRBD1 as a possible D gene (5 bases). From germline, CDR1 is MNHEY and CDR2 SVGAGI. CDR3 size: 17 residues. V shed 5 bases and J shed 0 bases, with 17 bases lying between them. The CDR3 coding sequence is TGTGCCAGCAGTACACCGGCGGGTCAGGGTAGCAATCAGCCCCAGCATTTT. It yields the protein CASSTPAGQGSNQPQHF.